This T cell receptor (beta chain) was identified in a study of blood T cell repertoires in COVID-19. For the study at large: Collection of acute and convalescent COVID-19 samples took place in the United States, Italy and Spain. T cells, B-cell-depleted T cells, or PBMCs provided the cDNA or gDNA that served as material.

Original data processing: Amplification of reference gene primers was used by the study to estimate nucleated cell counts. Libraries were prepared by immunoSEQ multiplex PCR; TCRdb keeps only in-frame clonotypes and omits some of them. V and J calls and clone size follow that table, whereas D and trimming were derived from the DNA. The sample lists 130,000 to 150,000 clones, 89% occurring once. The source of this sequence is a human donor in a cohort sampled during active COVID-19. The specimen was peripheral blood.

CDR3 in DNA: TGTGCCAGCAGCCAAGGATCCCACCCGGGACTAGCAAGCGGGGAGCTGTTTTTT. Translating gives CASSQGSHPGLASGELFF. The chain carries TRBV4-2 and TRBJ2-2, with 9 nucleotides matching TRBD2. Germline trimming cut 1 base from V and 7 bases from J; bases unmatched to any gene: 13. The CDR3 spans 18 residues. Germline lookup yields CDR1 LGHNA and CDR2 YNFKEQ.